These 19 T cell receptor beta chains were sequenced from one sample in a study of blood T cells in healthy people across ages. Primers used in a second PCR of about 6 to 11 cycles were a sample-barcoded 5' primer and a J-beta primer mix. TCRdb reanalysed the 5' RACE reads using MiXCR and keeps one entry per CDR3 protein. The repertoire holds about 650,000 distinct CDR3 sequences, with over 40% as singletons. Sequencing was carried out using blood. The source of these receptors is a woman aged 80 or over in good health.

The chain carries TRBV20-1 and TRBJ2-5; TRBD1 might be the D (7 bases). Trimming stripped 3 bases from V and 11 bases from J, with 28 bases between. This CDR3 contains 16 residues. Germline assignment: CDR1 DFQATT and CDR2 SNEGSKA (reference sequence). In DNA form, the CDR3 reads TGCAGTGCTAGCTCTTCCGGGACAGCGGCGGGGAATGAGCAGTACTTC. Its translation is CSASSSGTAAGNEQYF.

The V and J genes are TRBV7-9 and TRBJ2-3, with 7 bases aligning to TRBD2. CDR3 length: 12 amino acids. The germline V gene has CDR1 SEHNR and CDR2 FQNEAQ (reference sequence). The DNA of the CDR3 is TGTGTGTCCGCGGGGGGCACAGATACGCAGTATTTT. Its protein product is CVSAGGTDTQYF.

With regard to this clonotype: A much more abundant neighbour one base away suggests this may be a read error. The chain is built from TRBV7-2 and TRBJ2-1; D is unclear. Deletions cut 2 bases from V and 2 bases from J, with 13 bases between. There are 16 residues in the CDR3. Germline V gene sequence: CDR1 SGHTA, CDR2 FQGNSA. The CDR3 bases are TGTGCCAGCAGCTTAAACGCGCCGCGCCCCTACAATGAGCAGTTCTTC. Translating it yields CASSLNAPRPYNEQFF.

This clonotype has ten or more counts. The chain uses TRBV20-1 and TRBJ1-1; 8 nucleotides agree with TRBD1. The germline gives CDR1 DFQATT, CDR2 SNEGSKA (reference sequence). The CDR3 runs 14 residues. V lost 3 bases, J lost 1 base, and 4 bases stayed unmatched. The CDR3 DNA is TGCAGTGCTAGGGCCGGGACAGGGAACACTGAAGCTTTCTTT. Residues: CSARAGTGNTEAFF.

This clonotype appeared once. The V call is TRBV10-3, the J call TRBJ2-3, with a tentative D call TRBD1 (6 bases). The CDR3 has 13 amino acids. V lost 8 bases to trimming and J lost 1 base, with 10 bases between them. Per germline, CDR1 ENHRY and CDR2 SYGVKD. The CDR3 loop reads CAIQRQGTDTQYF. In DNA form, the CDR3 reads TGTGCCATCCAGCGACAGGGCACAGATACGCAGTATTTT.

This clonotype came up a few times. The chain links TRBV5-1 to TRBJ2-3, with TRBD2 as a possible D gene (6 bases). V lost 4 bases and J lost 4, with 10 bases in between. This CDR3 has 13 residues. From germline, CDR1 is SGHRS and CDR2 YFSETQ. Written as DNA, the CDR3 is TGCGCCAGCAGCGTCGGACTATCAGATACGCAGTATTTT. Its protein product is CASSVGLSDTQYF.

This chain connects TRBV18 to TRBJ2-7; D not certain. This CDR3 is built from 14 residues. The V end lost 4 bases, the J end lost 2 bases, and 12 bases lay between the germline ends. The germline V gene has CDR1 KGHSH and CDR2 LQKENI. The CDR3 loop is CASSQLQSTYEQYF. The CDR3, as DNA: TGTGCCAGCTCACAACTACAGTCTACCTACGAGCAGTACTTC. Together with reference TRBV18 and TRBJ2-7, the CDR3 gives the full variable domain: NAGVMQNPRHLVRRRGQEARLRCSPMKGHSHVYWYRQLPEEGLKFMVYLQKENIIDESGMPKERFSAEFPKEGPSILRIQQVVRGDSAAYFCASSQLQSTYEQYFGPGTRLTVT.

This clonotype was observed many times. The CDR3 coding sequence is TGTGCCAGCAGCGTCAGAGGGCAAGAGAATTCACCCCTCCACTTT. It specifies CASSVRGQENSPLHF. This rearrangement joins TRBV9 to TRBJ1-6; D is unresolved. Germline V CDR1 and CDR2: SGDLS, YYNGEE. The CDR3 contains 15 residues. V was clipped by 2 bases and J by 7 bases, with 13 bases between them.

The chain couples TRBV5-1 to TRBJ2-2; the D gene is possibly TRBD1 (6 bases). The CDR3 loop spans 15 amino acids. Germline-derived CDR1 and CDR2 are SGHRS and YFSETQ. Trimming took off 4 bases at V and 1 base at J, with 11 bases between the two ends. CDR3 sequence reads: CASSGPGQNTGELFF. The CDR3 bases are TGCGCCAGCAGCGGACCGGGACAGAACACCGGGGAGCTGTTTTTT.

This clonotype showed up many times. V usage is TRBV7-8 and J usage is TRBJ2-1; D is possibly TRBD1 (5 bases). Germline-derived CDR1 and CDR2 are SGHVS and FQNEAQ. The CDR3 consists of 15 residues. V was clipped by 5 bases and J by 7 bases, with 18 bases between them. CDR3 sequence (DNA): TGTGCCAGCAGCAGGCGGTGGGTAGCAGGGAATGAGCAGTTCTTC. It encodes CASSRRWVAGNEQFF.

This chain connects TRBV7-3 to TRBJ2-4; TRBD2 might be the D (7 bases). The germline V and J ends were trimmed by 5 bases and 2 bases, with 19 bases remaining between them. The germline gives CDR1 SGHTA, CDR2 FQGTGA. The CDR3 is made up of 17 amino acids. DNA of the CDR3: TGTGCCAGCAGCCCCATTAGGGGGGGCTCTACCAAAAACATTCAGTACTTC. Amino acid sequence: CASSPIRGGSTKNIQYF.

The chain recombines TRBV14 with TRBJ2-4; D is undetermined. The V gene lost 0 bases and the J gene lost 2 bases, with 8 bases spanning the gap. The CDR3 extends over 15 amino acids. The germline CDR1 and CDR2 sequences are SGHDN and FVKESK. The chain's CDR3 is CASSQEHSPKNIQYF. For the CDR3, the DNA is TGTGCCAGCAGCCAAGAACACAGCCCCAAAAACATTCAGTACTTC.

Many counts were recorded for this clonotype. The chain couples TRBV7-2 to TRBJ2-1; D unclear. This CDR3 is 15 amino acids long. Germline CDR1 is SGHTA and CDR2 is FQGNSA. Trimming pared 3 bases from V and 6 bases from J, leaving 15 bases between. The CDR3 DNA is TGTGCCAGCAGCTTTATGGCGGCTGTAGGCAATGAGCAGTTCTTC. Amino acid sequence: CASSFMAAVGNEQFF.

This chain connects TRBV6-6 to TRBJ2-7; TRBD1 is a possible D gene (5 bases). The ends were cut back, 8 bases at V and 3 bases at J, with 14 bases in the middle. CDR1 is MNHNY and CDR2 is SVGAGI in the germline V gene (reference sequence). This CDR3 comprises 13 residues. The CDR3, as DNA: TGTGCCAGCGGCCAGGGTGTTAGCTACGAGCAGTACTTC. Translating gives CASGQGVSYEQYF.

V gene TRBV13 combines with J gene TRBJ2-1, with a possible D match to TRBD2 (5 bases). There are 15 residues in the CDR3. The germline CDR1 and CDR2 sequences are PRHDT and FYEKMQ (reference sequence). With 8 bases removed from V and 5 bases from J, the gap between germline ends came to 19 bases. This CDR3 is CASGQYLDWNNEQFF. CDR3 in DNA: TGTGCCAGCGGCCAGTATTTGGACTGGAACAATGAGCAGTTCTTC.

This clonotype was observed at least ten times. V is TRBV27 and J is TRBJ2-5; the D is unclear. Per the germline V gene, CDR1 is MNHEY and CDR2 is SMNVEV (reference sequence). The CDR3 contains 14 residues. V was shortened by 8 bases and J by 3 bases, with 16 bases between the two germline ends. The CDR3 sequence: CASRPDIRKETQYF. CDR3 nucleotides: TGTGCCAGCCGCCCCGATATTAGGAAAGAGACCCAGTACTTC.

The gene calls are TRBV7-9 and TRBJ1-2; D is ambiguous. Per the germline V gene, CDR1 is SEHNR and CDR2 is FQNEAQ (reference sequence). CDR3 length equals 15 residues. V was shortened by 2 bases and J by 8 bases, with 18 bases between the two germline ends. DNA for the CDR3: TGTGCCAGCAGCTTACCCGGGTCTTCTGGTAGGGGCTACACCTTC. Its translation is CASSLPGSSGRGYTF. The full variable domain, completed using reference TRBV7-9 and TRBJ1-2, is DTGVSQNPRHKITKRGQNVTFRCDPISEHNRLYWYRQTLGQGPEFLTYFQNEAQLEKSRLLSDRFSAERPKGSFSTLEIQRTEQGDSAMYLCASSLPGSSGRGYTFGSGTRLTVV.

The CDR3 DNA follows: TGTGCCAGCAGTGACAGGGTCAATGAGCAGTTCTTC. Translated: CASSDRVNEQFF. The chain recombines TRBV6-1 with TRBJ2-1, with D perhaps TRBD1 (5 bases). The CDR3 has 12 amino acids. Germline V gene lookup returns CDR1 MNHNS and CDR2 SASEGT. Trimming shortened V by 3 bases and J by 6 bases, and 6 bases separated the two germline ends.

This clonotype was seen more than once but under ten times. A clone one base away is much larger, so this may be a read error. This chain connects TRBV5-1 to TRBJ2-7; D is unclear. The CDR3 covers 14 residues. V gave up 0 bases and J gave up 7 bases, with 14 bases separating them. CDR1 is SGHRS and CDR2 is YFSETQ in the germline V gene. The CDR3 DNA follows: TGCGCCAGCAGCTTGGCCCGCCCGGGCAATGAGCAGTACTTC. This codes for CASSLARPGNEQYF.